This T cell receptor (beta chain) is drawn from a study of shared clonotypes between healthy human individuals. Study results and limitations: Incomplete sequencing of sorted subsets was indicated by rarefaction despite large depth. A reduction in generation probabilities was seen for non-shared clonotypes relative to those shared by all four donors.

Libraries were prepared by immunoSEQ multiplex PCR; TCRdb keeps only in-frame clonotypes and omits some of them. Of millions of clones in the sample, 90% to 95% are singletons; the top ten hold more than 0.1%. Concerning this clone: No antigen is known for it.

This CDR3 is 20 amino acids long. All donors qualified as healthy HIV-negative adults and had experienced no recent acute infections or vaccinations. Sequencing was performed on naive CD4+ T cells sorted from blood. As for subset: CD45RA+ positively selected. This clonotype was obtained from a man aged 18 to 30 in good health. The rearrangement links TRBV1 to TRBJ2-7; TRBD2 was called by the table and not checked on the DNA. TRBV1 is described as a pseudogene. The CDR3 loop reads CTSSQDTGTSGPQKLYEQYF. The CDR3 DNA is TGCACCAGCAGCCAAGATACCGGGACTAGCGGGCCTCAAAAGCTTTACGAGCAGTACTTC.